This T cell receptor beta chain was documented in a study of blood T cell repertoires in COVID-19. Overall study context: Specimens from acute and convalescent COVID-19 originated in the United States, Italy and Spain. T cells, B-cell-depleted T cells, or PBMCs supplied cDNA or gDNA.

Clones were sequenced by immunoSEQ multiplex PCR, and TCRdb holds only the in-frame ones, with some missing. The sample consists of 100,000 to 150,000 clones, over 85% of them appearing once. The CDR3 runs to 16 residues. Germline-derived CDR1 and CDR2 are KGHSH and LQKENI. With 4 bases clipped from V and 3 bases from J, the junction kept 4 bases outside the gene matches. The source is a man in his fifties with active COVID-19. The sample was peripheral blood. The chain recombines TRBV18 with TRBJ2-3; TRBD2 agrees at 13 bases. The CDR3 protein is CASSQTSGRRTDTQYF. The DNA for the CDR3 is TGTGCCAGCTCACAGACTAGCGGGAGGCGGACAGATACGCAGTATTTT.